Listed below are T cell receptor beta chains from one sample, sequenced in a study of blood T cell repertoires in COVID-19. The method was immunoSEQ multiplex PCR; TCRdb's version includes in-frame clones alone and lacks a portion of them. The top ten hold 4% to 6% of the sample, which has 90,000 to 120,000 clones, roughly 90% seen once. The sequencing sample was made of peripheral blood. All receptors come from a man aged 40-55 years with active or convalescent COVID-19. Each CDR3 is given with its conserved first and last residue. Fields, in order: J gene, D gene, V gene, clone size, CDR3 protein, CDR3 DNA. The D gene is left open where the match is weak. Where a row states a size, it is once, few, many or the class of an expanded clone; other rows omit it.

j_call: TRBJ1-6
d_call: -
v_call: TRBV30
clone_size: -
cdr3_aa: CAWSVGGNSPLHF
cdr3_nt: TGTGCCTGGAGTGTAGGGGGTAATTCACCCCTCCACTTT

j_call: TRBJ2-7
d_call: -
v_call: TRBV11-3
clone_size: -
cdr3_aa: CASSLDRHGLKQYF
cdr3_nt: TGTGCCAGCAGCTTAGATCGACACGGCCTAAAACAGTACTTC

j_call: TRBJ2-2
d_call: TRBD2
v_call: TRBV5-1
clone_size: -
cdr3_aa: CASSWTTSGNLGGELFF
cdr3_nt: TGCGCCAGCAGCTGGACGACTAGCGGGAATCTGGGCGGGGAGCTGTTTTTT

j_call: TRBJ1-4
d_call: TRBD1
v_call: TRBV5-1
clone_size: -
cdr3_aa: CASSERGREKLFF
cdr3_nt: TGCGCCAGCTCTGAAAGGGGGCGGGAAAAACTGTTTTTT

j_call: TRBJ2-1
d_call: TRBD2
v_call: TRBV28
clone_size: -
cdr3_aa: CASRDGTSGYNEQFF
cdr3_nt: TGTGCCAGCCGAGACGGGACTAGCGGTTACAATGAGCAGTTCTTC

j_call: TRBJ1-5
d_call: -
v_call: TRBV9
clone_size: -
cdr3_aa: CASGRAGSNQPQHF
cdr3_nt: TGTGCCAGCGGGCGGGCGGGAAGTAATCAGCCCCAGCATTTT

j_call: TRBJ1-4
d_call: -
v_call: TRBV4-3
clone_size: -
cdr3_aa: CASSPGTLVYNEKLFF
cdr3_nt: TGCGCCAGCAGCCCCGGGACACTAGTGTATAATGAAAAACTGTTTTTT

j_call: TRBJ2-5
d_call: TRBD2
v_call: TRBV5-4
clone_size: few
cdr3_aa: CASSRVLSGSRETQYF
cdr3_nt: TGTGCCAGCAGTCGGGTGCTTAGCGGGAGCAGGGAGACCCAGTACTTC

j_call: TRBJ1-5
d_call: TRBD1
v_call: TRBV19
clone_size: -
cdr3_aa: CASSNTGGQPQHF
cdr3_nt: TGTGCCAGTAGTAACACAGGGGGACAGCCCCAGCATTTT

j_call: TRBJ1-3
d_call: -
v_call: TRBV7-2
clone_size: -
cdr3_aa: CASSVTGSSGNTIYF
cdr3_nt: TGTGCCAGCAGCGTTACAGGGAGCTCTGGAAACACCATATATTTT

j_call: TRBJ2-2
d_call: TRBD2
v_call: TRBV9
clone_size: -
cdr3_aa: CASSLLGLAGAGTGELFF
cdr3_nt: TGTGCCAGCAGCCTATTGGGACTAGCGGGAGCGGGCACCGGGGAGCTGTTTTTT

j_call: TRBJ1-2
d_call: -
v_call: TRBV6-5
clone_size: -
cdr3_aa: CASSFYTGNNRYGYTF
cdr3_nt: TGTGCCAGCAGTTTTTATACAGGGAATAATCGCTATGGCTACACCTTC

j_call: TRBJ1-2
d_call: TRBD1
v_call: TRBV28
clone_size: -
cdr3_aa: CASSGVTGGAKGYTF
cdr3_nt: TGTGCCAGCAGTGGTGTGACAGGGGGCGCGAAGGGCTACACCTTC

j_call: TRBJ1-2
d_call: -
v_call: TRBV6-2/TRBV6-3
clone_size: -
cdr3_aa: CASSLSTYDYGYTF
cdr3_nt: TGTGCCAGCAGTTTGTCGACTTATGACTATGGCTACACCTTC

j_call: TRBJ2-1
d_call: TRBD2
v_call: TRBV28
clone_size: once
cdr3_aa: CASSSPSGSEPDRFF
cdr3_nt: TGTGCCAGCAGTTCCCCTAGCGGGAGTGAACCCGACCGGTTCTTC

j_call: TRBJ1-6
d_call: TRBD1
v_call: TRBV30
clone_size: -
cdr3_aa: CAWSLTGESPLHF
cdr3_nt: TGTGCCTGGAGTTTAACAGGGGAATCACCCCTCCACTTT

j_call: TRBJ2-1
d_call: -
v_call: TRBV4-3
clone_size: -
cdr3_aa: CASSQDRPTGSPNEQFF
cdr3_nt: TGCGCCAGCAGCCAAGACCGTCCGACAGGTTCCCCTAATGAGCAGTTCTTC

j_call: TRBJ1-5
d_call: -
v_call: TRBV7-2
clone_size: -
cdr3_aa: CASSLEPGGNQPQHF
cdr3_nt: TGTGCCAGCAGCTTAGAACCCGGTGGCAATCAGCCCCAGCATTTT

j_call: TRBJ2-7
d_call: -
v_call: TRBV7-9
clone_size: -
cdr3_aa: CASSLSTGEAYEQYF
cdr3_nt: TGTGCCAGCAGCCTATCGACAGGAGAGGCCTACGAGCAGTACTTC

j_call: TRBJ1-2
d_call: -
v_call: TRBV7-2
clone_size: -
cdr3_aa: CASSLVTSYYGYTF
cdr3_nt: TGTGCCAGCAGCTTAGTTACTAGCTACTATGGCTACACCTTC

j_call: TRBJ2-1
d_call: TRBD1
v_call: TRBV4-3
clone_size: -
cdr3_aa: CASSQTGWSYNEQFF
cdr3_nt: TGCGCCAGCAGCCAGACAGGGTGGTCGTACAATGAGCAGTTCTTC

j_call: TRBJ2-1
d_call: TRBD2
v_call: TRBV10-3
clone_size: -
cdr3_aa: CAISEFRLAGDEQFF
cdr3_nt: TGTGCCATCAGTGAGTTTCGACTAGCGGGAGATGAGCAGTTCTTC

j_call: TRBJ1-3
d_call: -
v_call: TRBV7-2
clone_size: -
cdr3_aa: CASSLQASSGNTIYF
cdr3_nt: TGTGCCAGCAGCTTACAGGCAAGCTCTGGAAACACCATATATTTT

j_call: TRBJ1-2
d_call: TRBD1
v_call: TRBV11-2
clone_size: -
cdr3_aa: CASSSLQGKHFYGYTF
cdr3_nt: TGTGCCAGCAGCTCACTACAGGGGAAACACTTCTATGGCTACACCTTC

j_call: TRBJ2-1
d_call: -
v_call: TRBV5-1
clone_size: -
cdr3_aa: CASSEQGNEQFF
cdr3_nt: TGCGCCAGCAGCGAACAGGGCAATGAGCAGTTCTTC

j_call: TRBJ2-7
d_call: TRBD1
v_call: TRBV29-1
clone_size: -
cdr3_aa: CSVGQGDYEQYF
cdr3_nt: TGCAGCGTTGGACAGGGGGACTACGAGCAGTACTTC

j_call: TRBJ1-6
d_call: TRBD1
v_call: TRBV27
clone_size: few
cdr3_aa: CASSSPSGQSSYNSPLHF
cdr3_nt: TGTGCCAGCAGTTCCCCCTCGGGACAGAGCTCCTATAATTCACCCCTCCACTTT

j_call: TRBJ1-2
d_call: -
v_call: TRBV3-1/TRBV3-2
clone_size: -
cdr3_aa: CASSQAGGGAYGYTF
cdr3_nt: TGTGCCAGCAGCCAAGCGGGAGGAGGGGCCTATGGCTACACCTTC

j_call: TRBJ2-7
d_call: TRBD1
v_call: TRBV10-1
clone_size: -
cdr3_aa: CASSPGTGGEESYEQYF
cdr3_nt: TGCGCCAGCAGCCCCGGGACAGGGGGCGAGGAATCCTACGAGCAGTACTTC

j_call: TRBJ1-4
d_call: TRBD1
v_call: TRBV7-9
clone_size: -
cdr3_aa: CASSLDRATNEKLFF
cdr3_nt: TGTGCCAGCAGCCTAGACAGGGCAACTAATGAAAAACTGTTTTTT

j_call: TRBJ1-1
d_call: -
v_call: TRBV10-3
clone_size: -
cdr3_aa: CAISDGDVHQAFF
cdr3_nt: TGTGCCATCAGTGACGGAGACGTCCATCAGGCTTTCTTT

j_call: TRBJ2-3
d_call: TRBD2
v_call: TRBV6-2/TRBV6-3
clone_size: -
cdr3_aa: CASSYETSFLTDTQYF
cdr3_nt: TGTGCCAGCAGTTACGAGACTAGCTTCCTCACAGATACGCAGTATTTT

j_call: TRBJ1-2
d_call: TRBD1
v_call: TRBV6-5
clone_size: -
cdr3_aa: CASSRTGTGNYGYTF
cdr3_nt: TGTGCCAGCTCACGAACCGGGACAGGGAACTATGGCTACACCTTC

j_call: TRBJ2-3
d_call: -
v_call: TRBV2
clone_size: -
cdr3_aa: CASSIRGLYTDTQYF
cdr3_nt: TGTGCCAGCAGTATTCGTGGACTTTACACAGATACGCAGTATTTT

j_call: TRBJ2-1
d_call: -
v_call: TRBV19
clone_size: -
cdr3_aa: CASQQGGASNEQFF
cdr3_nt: TGTGCCAGCCAGCAGGGCGGCGCGTCGAATGAGCAGTTCTTC

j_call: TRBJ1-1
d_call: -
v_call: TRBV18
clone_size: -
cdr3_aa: CASSPRGNTEAFF
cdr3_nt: TGTGCCAGCTCACCAAGGGGGAACACTGAAGCTTTCTTT